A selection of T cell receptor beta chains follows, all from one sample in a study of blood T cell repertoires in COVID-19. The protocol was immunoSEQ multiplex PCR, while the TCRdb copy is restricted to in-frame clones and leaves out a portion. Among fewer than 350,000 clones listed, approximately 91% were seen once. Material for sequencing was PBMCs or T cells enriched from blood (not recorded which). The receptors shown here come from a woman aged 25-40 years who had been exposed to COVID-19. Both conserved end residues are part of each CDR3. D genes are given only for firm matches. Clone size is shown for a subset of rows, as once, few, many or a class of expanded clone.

CASSLRWDSYEQYF,TGTGCCAGCAGTTTACGGTGGGACAGCTACGAGCAGTACTTC,TRBD1,TRBJ2-7,NA,14,TRBV28
CAISEFPGANTEAFF,TGTGCCATCAGTGAGTTTCCAGGGGCGAACACTGAAGCTTTCTTT,NA,TRBJ1-1,NA,15,TRBV10-3
CSASGSGRVSDTQYF,TGCAGTGCTAGTGGTAGCGGGAGGGTTTCAGATACGCAGTATTTT,TRBD2,TRBJ2-3,NA,15,TRBV20-1
CASRSFYGYTF,TGTGCCAGCCGGAGCTTCTATGGCTACACCTTC,NA,TRBJ1-2,NA,11,TRBV28
CASSEEYGTVGYTDTQYF,TGTGCCAGCAGTGAAGAGTACGGGACAGTCGGATACACAGATACGCAGTATTTT,TRBD1,TRBJ2-3,NA,18,TRBV6-1
CASSVGLFGTGVYEQYF,TGTGCCAGCAGTGTTGGGCTCTTCGGGACAGGGGTATACGAGCAGTACTTC,TRBD1,TRBJ2-7,NA,17,TRBV2
CASTDNRGWGTEAFF,TGTGCCAGCACCGATAACAGGGGTTGGGGCACTGAAGCTTTCTTT,TRBD1,TRBJ1-1,NA,15,TRBV11-3
CASSESGGPEAFF,TGTGCCAGCAGTGAGTCAGGGGGCCCTGAAGCTTTCTTT,TRBD1,TRBJ1-1,NA,13,TRBV6-1
CASSFPYMDSLYGYTF,TGTGCCAGCAGTTTCCCCTACATGGACAGCCTCTATGGCTACACCTTC,NA,TRBJ1-2,once,16,TRBV28
CASSGQFKASQFF,TGTGCCAGCTCTGGACAGTTCAAGGCATCTCAGTTCTTC,NA,TRBJ2-1,NA,13,TRBV12-3/TRBV12-4
CASSLRTANNSPLHF,TGTGCCAGCAGTTTAAGGACAGCTAATAATTCACCCCTCCACTTT,NA,TRBJ1-6,NA,15,TRBV28
CASSPSPSGTNEKLFF,TGCGCCAGCAGCCCAAGCCCCTCGGGGACTAATGAAAAACTGTTTTTT,NA,TRBJ1-4,NA,16,TRBV5-1
CASSFLGQDNYEQYF,TGTGCCAGCAGTTTTTTGGGACAGGACAACTACGAGCAGTACTTC,TRBD1,TRBJ2-7,NA,15,TRBV28
CASSHGFLGATGELFF,TGTGCCAGCAGCCACGGATTTTTGGGGGCCACCGGGGAGCTGTTTTTT,NA,TRBJ2-2,NA,16,TRBV4-2
CASSLDPGQRYEQYF,TGCGCCAGCAGCTTGGATCCCGGACAGCGCTACGAGCAGTACTTC,NA,TRBJ2-7,NA,15,TRBV5-1
CASSYSAQFGATEAFF,TGTGCCAGCAGTTACTCTGCCCAGTTTGGTGCCACTGAAGCTTTCTTT,NA,TRBJ1-1,NA,16,TRBV6-5
CAISITGGSRLAGAVNEQFF,TGTGCCATCAGTATAACAGGGGGGTCCCGACTAGCGGGAGCAGTCAATGAGCAGTTCTTC,TRBD2,TRBJ2-1,NA,20,TRBV10-3
CASSPVTEYGYTF,TGTGCCAGCTCACCAGTTACGGAGTATGGCTACACCTTC,NA,TRBJ1-2,NA,13,TRBV18
CASSRAGGGTDTQYF,TGTGCCAGTAGTCGGGCGGGAGGCGGCACAGATACGCAGTATTTT,TRBD2,TRBJ2-3,NA,15,TRBV19
CASRGYISTDTQYF,TGTGCCAGCAGGGGCTACATAAGCACAGATACGCAGTATTTT,NA,TRBJ2-3,once,14,TRBV28
CSVVPGQGNLEQFF,TGCAGCGTCGTACCGGGACAGGGGAATTTGGAGCAGTTCTTC,TRBD1,TRBJ2-1,NA,14,TRBV29-1
CASTTDGTSGSFAYEQYF,TGTGCCAGTACTACCGATGGGACTAGCGGGAGTTTTGCCTACGAGCAGTACTTC,TRBD2,TRBJ2-7,few,18,TRBV19
CASSEIREGVGQPQHF,TGTGCCAGCAGTGAGATCAGGGAGGGAGTGGGTCAGCCCCAGCATTTT,NA,TRBJ1-5,NA,16,TRBV6-1
CASATGDYGYTF,TGTGCCAGCGCGACAGGGGACTATGGCTACACCTTC,TRBD1,TRBJ1-2,NA,12,TRBV5-8
CSVGGTTGANVLTF,TGCAGCGTCGGGGGGACGACTGGGGCCAACGTCCTGACTTTC,TRBD2,TRBJ2-6,NA,14,TRBV29-1
CASSDRDQTQYF,TGTGCCAGCAGCGACAGGGATCAGACCCAGTACTTC,TRBD1,TRBJ2-5,NA,12,TRBV7-3
CSVCRLAGDYEQYF,TGCAGCGTTTGCCGACTAGCGGGAGACTACGAGCAGTACTTC,TRBD2,TRBJ2-7,once,14,TRBV29-1
CASSPSRVLSTDTQYF,TGTGCCAGCAGCCCAAGCCGGGTCCTTAGCACAGATACGCAGTATTTT,NA,TRBJ2-3,once,16,TRBV7-3
CASSSPPGADNQPQHF,TGTGCCAGCTCATCACCCCCAGGGGCTGACAATCAGCCCCAGCATTTT,NA,TRBJ1-5,NA,16,TRBV18
CASTSGGSPDTQYF,TGTGCCAGTACTTCAGGAGGGTCCCCAGATACGCAGTATTTT,NA,TRBJ2-3,once,14,TRBV19
CASVGAAGNTIYF,TGCGCCAGCGTGGGGGCAGCTGGAAACACCATATATTTT,NA,TRBJ1-3,once,13,TRBV5-1
CASSVVGSAYNEQFF,TGTGCCAGCAGCGTAGTCGGGAGTGCCTACAATGAGCAGTTCTTC,NA,TRBJ2-1,once,15,TRBV9
CASSDSRLAGGAGELFF,TGTGCCAGCAGTGACTCCCGGCTAGCGGGCGGTGCCGGGGAGCTGTTTTTT,TRBD2,TRBJ2-2,once,17,TRBV6-4
CATSDRWGANEKLFF,TGTGCCACCAGTGATCGGTGGGGGGCTAATGAAAAACTGTTTTTT,NA,TRBJ1-4,NA,15,TRBV24-1
CASTLTSGRVYEQYF,TGTGCCAGCACCTTAACTAGCGGGAGGGTATACGAGCAGTACTTC,TRBD2,TRBJ2-7,few,15,TRBV7-9
CASSERTSGSSEQFF,TGTGCCAGCAGTGAACGGACTAGCGGGAGCAGCGAGCAGTTCTTC,TRBD2,TRBJ2-1,NA,15,TRBV7-8
CSVELGAQPQHF,TGCAGCGTTGAACTAGGGGCTCAGCCCCAGCATTTT,NA,TRBJ1-5,NA,12,TRBV29-1
CASRLSRGQETQYF,TGTGCCAGTAGACTCTCCCGGGGGCAAGAGACCCAGTACTTC,NA,TRBJ2-5,NA,14,TRBV19
CASSLSVRGLYEQYF,TGTGCCAGCAGTTTAAGTGTCAGGGGGCTCTACGAGCAGTACTTC,TRBD1,TRBJ2-7,once,15,TRBV28
CASSILERNYGYTF,TGTGCCAGTAGTATACTTGAACGGAACTATGGCTACACCTTC,NA,TRBJ1-2,NA,14,TRBV19
CASRPTGDEQFF,TGTGCCAGCAGACCAACAGGGGATGAGCAGTTCTTC,TRBD1,TRBJ2-1,NA,12,TRBV12-3/TRBV12-4
CASSTRQGSGANVLTF,TGTGCCAGCAGTACTAGACAGGGGTCTGGGGCCAACGTCCTGACTTTC,TRBD1,TRBJ2-6,NA,16,TRBV5-4
CSALGRDEQYF,TGCAGCGCCCTTGGGAGGGACGAGCAGTACTTC,TRBD2,TRBJ2-7,NA,11,TRBV29-1
CASSGAGGPDIQYF,TGTGCCAGCAGTGGAGCGGGAGGGCCGGACATTCAGTACTTC,TRBD2,TRBJ2-4,NA,14,TRBV7-9